The 8 T cell receptor beta chains presented below share a single source sample, sequenced in a study of identical twins. TCRdb redid the calling of the 5' RACE reads with MiXCR, one entry per CDR3 protein. The sample has 350,000 or so distinct CDR3 sequences; around 9% are singletons. Sequencing input: naive T cells sorted from blood. These receptors all stem from a woman aged 45-59 years in good health.

V is TRBV4-1 and J is TRBJ2-1; 13 bases agree with TRBD2. In germline, CDR1 is MGHRA, CDR2 YSYEKL. There are 15 residues in the CDR3. Trimming at V came to 4 bases and at J to 10 bases, leaving 7 bases not matched to a gene. Here the CDR3 DNA reads TGCGCCAGCAGCCCTACTAGCGGGAGGGCCCTGGAGCAGTTCTTC. This codes for CASSPTSGRALEQFF.

The table lists this clonotype with a few counts. V gene TRBV20-1 combines with J gene TRBJ2-5, with 14 bases matching TRBD2. CDR3 size: 15 residues. Germline V lookup: CDR1 DFQATT, CDR2 SNEGSKA (reference sequence). V was pared by 0 bases and J by 5 bases, with 2 bases of the junction left unmatched. The CDR3 DNA sequence: TGCAGTGCTAGAGATGGGACTAGCGGGAGTGAGACCCAGTACTTC. Encoded protein: CSARDGTSGSETQYF.

Concerning this clonotype: One base away lies a much larger clone, so this may be a sequencing read error. The genes are TRBV7-8 and TRBJ1-1; D is unclear. The CDR3 runs 16 residues. The germline V gene encodes CDR1 SGHVS and CDR2 FQNEAQ. V was clipped by 8 bases and J by 0 bases, with 19 bases between them. The CDR3 nucleotides are TGTGCCAGCGGACGTATACGAGGAGACATGAACACTGAAGCTTTCTTT. Protein sequence: CASGRIRGDMNTEAFF.

This clonotype occurred a few times. The CDR3 reads CASSLLQGTTNEKLFF. The CDR3 DNA follows: TGTGCCAGCAGTTTATTACAGGGGACAACTAATGAAAAACTGTTTTTT. This sequence joins TRBV27 and TRBJ1-4, with 7 bases aligning to TRBD1. Germline CDR1 MNHEY, CDR2 SMNVEV (reference sequence). V trimming: 1 base; J trimming: 0 bases; junction bases outside the gene matches: 2. This CDR3 region has 16 residues.

This clonotype was picked up a small number of times. The V call is TRBV4-1, the J call TRBJ2-1; D is undetermined. The germline V gene has CDR1 MGHRA and CDR2 YSYEKL. This CDR3 contains 11 residues. V was clipped by 3 bases and J by 13 bases, with 10 bases between them. The CDR3 here is CASSHPSRQFF. Written as DNA, the CDR3 is TGCGCCAGCAGCCACCCTAGTCGCCAGTTCTTC.

This clonotype was seen many times. V is TRBV6-1 and J is TRBJ2-7; D is unclear. The CDR3 runs 15 residues. V shed 0 bases and J shed 0 bases, with 9 bases lying between them. Germline CDR1 MNHNS, CDR2 SASEGT. CDR3 sequence (DNA): TGTGCCAGCAGTGAAGCGGACGTCCTCTCCTACGAGCAGTACGTC. It codes for CASSEADVLSYEQYV.

V is TRBV20-1 and J is TRBJ2-5; 7 positions match TRBD1. V trimming: 3 bases; J trimming: 1 base; junction bases outside the gene matches: 11. The germline V gene encodes CDR1 DFQATT and CDR2 SNEGSKA (reference sequence). The CDR3 extends over 16 amino acids. The CDR3: CSASEAPTGPQETQYF. The DNA of the CDR3 is TGCAGTGCTAGCGAGGCCCCGACAGGGCCCCAAGAGACCCAGTACTTC.

This clonotype came up a few times. The V and J genes are TRBV4-2 and TRBJ2-2; D is possibly TRBD2 (6 bases). The CDR3 covers 15 residues. The V and J ends lost 0 bases and 4 bases respectively, with 9 bases between them. Germline CDR1 and CDR2: LGHNA and YNFKEQ. CDR3 region: CASSQEREFTGELFF. CDR3 coding DNA: TGTGCCAGCAGCCAAGAACGGGAGTTCACCGGGGAGCTGTTTTTT.